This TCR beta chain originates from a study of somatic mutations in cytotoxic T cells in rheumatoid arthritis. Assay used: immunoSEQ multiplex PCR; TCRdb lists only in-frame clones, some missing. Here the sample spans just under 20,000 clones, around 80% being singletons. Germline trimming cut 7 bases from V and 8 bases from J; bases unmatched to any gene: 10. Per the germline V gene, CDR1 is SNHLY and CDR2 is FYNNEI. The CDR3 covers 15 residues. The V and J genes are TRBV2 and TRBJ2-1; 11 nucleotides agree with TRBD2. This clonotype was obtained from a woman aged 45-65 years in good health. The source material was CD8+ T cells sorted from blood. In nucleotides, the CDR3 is TGTGCCAGCAAGGATACTAGCGGGAGAAGTTATGAGCAGTTCTTC. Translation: CASKDTSGRSYEQFF.